The rows below give T cell receptor beta chains drawn from one sample of a study of blood T cell repertoires in COVID-19. Only in-frame clones appear in the TCRdb table, and some are missing; sequencing was by immunoSEQ multiplex PCR. The repertoire holds approximately 94,000 clones, about 79% seen once, with around 25% in the top ten. The sequencing input was peripheral blood. The origin of the receptors is a man in his 60s with acute or convalescent COVID-19. Both conserved end residues are part of each CDR3. The D gene is left open where the match is weak. Part of the rows lack a size; the others show once, few, many or a class for expanded clones.

d_gene	v_gene	j_gene	abundance	CDR3aa	CDR3nt
-	TRBV28	TRBJ1-2	-	CASRKDSYYTF	TGTGCCAGCAGAAAAGACAGCTATTACACCTTC
TRBD1	TRBV28	TRBJ1-6	-	CASSRADRGYSPLHF	TGTGCCAGCAGCCGCGCCGACAGGGGTTATTCACCCCTCCACTTT
TRBD2	TRBV6-2/TRBV6-3	TRBJ2-3	-	CASNPQRGMTDTQYF	TGTGCCAGCAACCCCCAGCGGGGGATGACAGATACGCAGTATTTT
TRBD1	TRBV3-1/TRBV3-2	TRBJ1-5	-	CASSQDWTGSQPQHF	TGTGCCAGCAGCCAAGATTGGACAGGGTCCCAGCCCCAGCATTTT
-	TRBV21-1	TRBJ1-6	once	CASSNEGSYNSPLHF	TGTGCCAGCAGCAACGAGGGATCCTATAATTCACCCCTCCACTTT
TRBD1	TRBV7-2	TRBJ1-6	-	CASSSRTGFRPLHF	TGTGCCAGCAGCTCCAGGACAGGGTTTAGACCCCTCCACTTT
TRBD1	TRBV5-1	TRBJ1-2	once	CASSLGDSKLTTNYGYTF	TGCGCCAGCAGCTTGGGGGACAGCAAACTCACTACTAACTATGGCTACACCTTC
TRBD2	TRBV18	TRBJ2-3	-	CASSRPGTSFYPDTQYF	TGTGCCAGCTCACGTCCCGGGACTAGTTTCTACCCAGATACGCAGTATTTT
-	TRBV30	TRBJ1-2	-	CAWSFGRRDNYGYTF	TGTGCCTGGAGTTTTGGTAGGAGAGATAACTATGGCTACACCTTC
TRBD1	TRBV5-1	TRBJ2-6	-	CASSRQGPGANVLTF	TGCGCCAGCAGTCGACAGGGGCCTGGGGCCAACGTCCTGACTTTC
-	TRBV19	TRBJ2-1	once	CASSIAQRALYNEQFF	TGTGCCAGTAGTATAGCCCAGCGGGCGTTGTACAATGAGCAGTTCTTC
-	TRBV7-9	TRBJ1-6	-	CASSLSNSPLHF	TGTGCCAGCAGCTTGAGTAATTCACCCCTCCACTTT
-	TRBV4-1	TRBJ2-3	-	CASSQQGPDTQYF	TGCGCCAGCAGCCAACAGGGTCCAGATACGCAGTATTTT
-	TRBV5-5	TRBJ1-4	-	CASSGRYSTGTNEKLFF	TGTGCCAGCAGCGGCCGGTACTCTACAGGCACTAATGAAAAACTGTTTTTT
TRBD1	TRBV7-2	TRBJ1-3	once	CASSSHRGDTIYF	TGTGCCAGCAGCTCTCACAGGGGGGACACCATATATTTT
-	TRBV9	TRBJ2-3	-	CASSIIAESTDTQYF	TGTGCCAGCAGCATAATAGCGGAGAGCACAGATACGCAGTATTTT
-	TRBV28	TRBJ1-1	-	CASSLYRGTEAFF	TGTGCCAGCAGTTTATATCGGGGCACTGAAGCTTTCTTT
-	TRBV12-3/TRBV12-4	TRBJ1-1	-	CASSFRANTEAFF	TGTGCCAGCAGTTTCAGGGCGAACACTGAAGCTTTCTTT
TRBD1	TRBV2	TRBJ1-4	-	CASCQGELKEGGEKLFF	TGTGCCAGCTGCCAGGGGGAACTCAAAGAGGGAGGTGAAAAACTGTTTTTT
-	TRBV9	TRBJ2-7	-	CASSPQGSSKVGEQYF	TGTGCCAGCAGCCCCCAGGGGAGTAGCAAGGTCGGAGAGCAGTACTTC
-	TRBV30	TRBJ1-5	few	CALGGSNQPQHF	TGTGCCTTAGGAGGTAGCAATCAGCCCCAGCATTTT
TRBD1	TRBV19	TRBJ1-6	-	CASKRTGGSSYNSPLHF	TGTGCCAGTAAGAGGACAGGGGGGAGCTCCTATAATTCACCCCTCCACTTT
TRBD1	TRBV19	TRBJ2-3	-	CASSSKVDRLDTQYF	TGTGCCAGTAGTTCGAAAGTGGACAGGTTGGATACGCAGTATTTT
TRBD2	TRBV5-4	TRBJ2-5	-	CASSSGTTRQETQYF	TGTGCCAGCAGCTCCGGGACTACGAGACAAGAGACCCAGTACTTC
-	TRBV7-9	TRBJ1-1	-	CASSPIRGSYNTEAFF	TGTGCCAGCAGCCCTATAAGGGGAAGTTATAACACTGAAGCTTTCTTT
-	TRBV18	TRBJ2-3	-	CASSPPGLGTDTQYF	TGTGCCAGCTCACCACCGGGCCTTGGGACAGATACGCAGTATTTT
-	TRBV5-1	TRBJ2-5	-	CASSLTASGGQETQYF	TGCGCCAGCAGCTTGACAGCCTCCGGGGGCCAAGAGACCCAGTACTTC
TRBD1	TRBV5-1	TRBJ1-6	-	CASSAHGQGGSPLHF	TGCGCCAGCAGCGCGCACGGACAGGGCGGATCACCCCTCCACTTT